The T cell receptor (beta chain) described here comes from a study of identical twins. Each CDR3 protein gets one entry after TCRdb re-called the 5' RACE reads with MiXCR. The sample has 100,000 or so distinct CDR3 sequences; about 6% are singletons. The table lists this clonotype with many counts. The CDR3 is 12 residues long. V was clipped by 0 bases and J by 4 bases, with 4 bases between them. The germline V gene has CDR1 SGHDT and CDR2 YYEEEE. The rearrangement uses TRBV5-6 and TRBJ2-5; no definite D call. The specimen was memory T cells sorted from blood. This TCR was recovered from a woman aged 45-59 years in good health. CDR3 coding DNA: TGTGCCAGCAGCTTGGCGAGAGAGACCCAGTACTTC. Translated, it gives CASSLARETQYF.